Sequencing of this T cell receptor (beta chain) was carried out in a study of cytomegalovirus exposure and HLA in healthy donors. Overall study findings and caveats: Apparent HLA restriction characterized most CMV-associated TCR beta chains in a later analysis.

The PCR had 60 Vbeta and 13 Jbeta primers. Assay used: immunoSEQ multiplex PCR; TCRdb lists only in-frame clones, some missing. The sample records 140,000 to 150,000 clones, roughly a tenth being singletons. Germline CDR1 and CDR2: SGHRS and YFSETQ. This CDR3 is built from 16 residues. Trimming shortened V by 0 bases and J by 0 bases, and 12 bases separated the two germline ends. Comments on this clone: Its antigen remains unidentified.

The chain links TRBV5-1 to TRBJ2-5; tentative D call: TRBD1 (6 bases). The sample taken for sequencing was PBMCs. This TCR derives from a male donor in good health and CMV-seronegative. Here the CDR3 reads CASSLESGQHQETQYF. For the CDR3, the DNA is TGCGCCAGCAGCTTGGAAAGCGGACAGCACCAAGAGACCCAGTACTTC.